These 31 T cell receptor beta chains came from one sample sequenced in a study of T cells in Graves' hyperthyroidism and ophthalmopathy. Amplification of TCR beta CDR3 regions was performed using RNA transcripts as template. During a first-round RT-PCR of the TCR CDR3, the HTBI primer set was used. TCRdb re-derived calls from the multiplex PCR reads in MiXCR, one entry per CDR3 protein. This table has roughly 280,000 distinct CDR3 sequences, roughly 22% appearing once. Material for sequencing was blood. Every receptor here comes from a man aged 25 to 40 with Graves' ophthalmopathy.

This clonotype showed up just a few times. The chain employs TRBV4-1 and TRBJ2-2; D unclear. Germline V gene sequence: CDR1 MGHRA, CDR2 YSYEKL. Between the trimmed V and J ends, which lost 4 bases and 4 bases, there was a span of 13 bases. The CDR3 sequence is 15 residues long. This chain's CDR3 is CASSLRAWGTGELFF. The CDR3, as DNA: TGCGCCAGCAGCCTTAGGGCCTGGGGCACCGGGGAGCTGTTTTTT.

The chain links TRBV7-2 to TRBJ1-4, with 8 nucleotides matching TRBD1. V lost 5 bases and J lost 7; bases outside the gene matches: 6. CDR1 is SGHTA and CDR2 is FQGNSA in the germline V gene. The CDR3 runs 14 residues. CDR3 region: CASSHGQGLEKLFF. DNA for the CDR3: TGTGCCAGCAGCCACGGACAGGGACTTGAAAAACTGTTTTTT.

Turning to this clonotype: It may be a read error: a sequence one base away is much more abundant. The J gene is TRBJ2-7, the V gene TRBV5-5, with 8 bases aligning to TRBD1. The CDR3 runs to 14 residues. Germline values: CDR1 SGHKS, CDR2 YYEKEE (reference sequence). This CDR3 reads CASSFQGAIYEQHF. The CDR3 DNA reads TGTGCCAGCAGCTTCCAGGGGGCGATTTACGAGCAGCACTTC.

In this sample, this clonotype turned up a few times. The chain employs TRBV20-1 and TRBJ2-3; the D call may be TRBD1 or TRBD2 (5 bases each). Per germline, CDR1 DFQATT and CDR2 SNEGSKA (reference sequence). The V and J ends lost 3 bases and 4 bases respectively, with 14 bases between them. This CDR3 has 14 residues. CDR3 sequence: CSASSGAGADTQYF. The CDR3 DNA reads as TGCAGTGCTAGTTCTGGGGCCGGGGCAGATACGCAGTATTTT.

This clonotype was observed many times. In nucleotides, the CDR3 is TGTGCCAGCAGCCGACTAGCGGGAGCGGACGAGCAGTACTTC. Its protein is CASSRLAGADEQYF. This sequence joins TRBV28 and TRBJ2-7, with TRBD2 matching over 12 bases. V shed 6 bases and J 5 bases; nucleotides not matched to a gene: 5. This CDR3 is 14 amino acids long. Germline V gene sequence: CDR1 MDHEN, CDR2 SYDVKM.

This clonotype has just a few counts. This rearrangement joins TRBV30 to TRBJ1-5; tentative D call: TRBD1 (6 bases). With 4 bases removed from V and 3 bases from J, the gap between germline ends came to 13 bases. Germline values: CDR1 GTSNPN, CDR2 SVGIG (reference sequence). The CDR3 is made up of 14 amino acids. The CDR3: CAWNLGQNNQPQHF. The CDR3, as DNA: TGTGCCTGGAACCTAGGACAGAACAATCAGCCCCAGCATTTT.

In its sample, this clonotype was seen many times. This rearrangement joins TRBV27 to TRBJ1-1, with 7 bases identical to TRBD1. The V gene end was trimmed by 0 bases and the J gene end by 1 base; junction bases not matched to a gene: 2. The CDR3 covers 15 residues. Germline CDR1 and CDR2: MNHEY and SMNVEV (reference sequence). DNA for the CDR3: TGTGCCAGCAGTTTATCCGGGACAGCGAACACTGAAGCTTTCTTT. Protein product: CASSLSGTANTEAFF.

The chain is built from TRBV11-2 and TRBJ1-2; D is unresolved. The CDR3 is 15 residues long. CDR1 SGHAT and CDR2 FQNNGV come from the germline V gene. V was shortened by 1 base and J by 5 bases, with 14 bases between the two germline ends. CDR3 nucleotides: TGTGCCAGCAGCTTAGGGCTCATGTCAAAATATGGCTACACCTTC. Protein sequence: CASSLGLMSKYGYTF.

This clonotype was seen repeatedly, ten times or more. CDR3 coding DNA: TGTGCCAGCAGCTTTCGAGCGGGAGGATACACAGATACGCAGTATTTT. Its protein is CASSFRAGGYTDTQYF. This chain links TRBV11-2 with TRBJ2-3; 9 bases fit TRBD2. This CDR3 region has 16 residues. Trimming at V came to 3 bases and at J to 2 bases, leaving 6 bases not matched to a gene. Germline CDR1 is SGHAT and CDR2 is FQNNGV. Combining the CDR3 with reference TRBV11-2 and TRBJ2-3 gives the whole variable domain EAGVAQSPRYKIIEKRQSVAFWCNPISGHATLYWYQQILGQGPKLLIQFQNNGVVDDSQLPKDRFSAERLKGVDSTLKIQPAKLEDSAVYLCASSFRAGGYTDTQYFGPGTRLTVL.

As to this clonotype: This may come from a read error, since a much larger clone is one base off. V is TRBV7-9 and J is TRBJ2-2, with D possibly being TRBD1 (5 bases). Matching the DNA end better, TRBJ1-1 makes the J call doubtful. The germline V gene has CDR1 SEHNR and CDR2 FQNEAQ (reference sequence). The CDR3 extends over 12 amino acids. CDR3: CASSYGGGGAFF. CDR3 DNA sequence: TGTGCCAGCAGTTATGGGGGAGGTGGAGCTTTCTTT.

This clonotype appeared many times. The DNA for the CDR3 is TGTGCCAGCAGCGCAACGGGGGGCCTCACTGAAGCTTTCTTT. Protein: CASSATGGLTEAFF. V gene TRBV2 combines with J gene TRBJ1-1, with a tentative D call TRBD1 (6 bases). CDR3 length: 14 amino acids. V shed 6 bases and J shed 4 bases, with 15 bases lying between them. CDR1 is SNHLY and CDR2 is FYNNEI in the germline V gene.

This clonotype occurred many times. The genes are TRBV29-1 and TRBJ1-1, with D perhaps TRBD1 (5 bases). The CDR3 is made up of 13 amino acids. Looked up from germline, CDR1 is SQVTM and CDR2 is ANQGSEA. Trimming removed 3 bases from V and 4 bases from J, with 12 bases in between. The CDR3 coding sequence is TGCAGCGTTGATTTCAGGGTTGGCACTGAAGCTTTCTTT. Protein: CSVDFRVGTEAFF. Full variable domain (outside the CDR3, taken from reference TRBV29-1 and TRBJ1-1): SAVISQKPSRDICQRGTSLTIQCQVDSQVTMMFWYRQQPGQSLTLIATANQGSEATYESGFVIDKFPISRPNLTFSTLTVSNMSPEDSSIYLCSVDFRVGTEAFFGQGTRLTVV.

The sample holds a few counts of this clonotype. The J gene is TRBJ2-1, the V gene TRBV7-8, with 8 bases that match TRBD2. The CDR3 spans 14 residues. V was clipped by 3 bases and J by 4 bases; unmatched bases: 2. Looked up from germline, CDR1 is SGHVS and CDR2 is FQNEAQ. CDR3 bases: TGTGCCAGCAGCTTCTTAGCGGGATACAATGAGCAGTTCTTC. Protein: CASSFLAGYNEQFF.

This clonotype was recorded a few times. The V gene is TRBV15, the J gene TRBJ2-7; 7 bases are a match to TRBD2. V lost 6 bases and J lost 7; bases outside the gene matches: 9. The CDR3 runs to 13 residues. CDR1 is LNHNV, CDR2 YYDKDF, per germline (reference sequence). The CDR3 bases are TGTGCCACCAGTTTGGCGGGAGTAGGGGAGCAGTACTTC. Translation: CATSLAGVGEQYF. Using reference TRBV15 and TRBJ2-7 for the parts outside the CDR3, the full variable domain is DAMVIQNPRYQVTQFGKPVTLSCSQTLNHNVMYWYQQKSSQAPKLLFHYYDKDFNNEADTPDNFQSRRPNTSFCFLDIRSPGLGDTAMYLCATSLAGVGEQYFGPGTRLTVT.

This clonotype has a handful of counts. The chain links TRBV6-1 to TRBJ2-7, with D perhaps TRBD2 (6 bases). The V gene's germline CDR1 is MNHNS and CDR2 SASEGT. The CDR3 extends over 12 amino acids. Trimming removed 5 bases from V and 6 bases from J, with 11 bases in between. CDR3 loop: CASSKLATEQYF. DNA of the CDR3: TGTGCCAGCAGTAAACTAGCAACCGAGCAGTACTTC.

This clonotype was counted ten times or more. The chain has TRBV18 and TRBJ1-5; D ambiguous. Germline CDR1 KGHSH, CDR2 LQKENI. The CDR3 loop spans 13 amino acids. V lost 1 base to trimming and J lost 0 bases, with 1 base between them. For the CDR3, the DNA is TGTGCCAGCTCACCACATAGCAATCAGCCCCAGCATTTT. Translation: CASSPHSNQPQHF.

The rearrangement uses TRBV20-1 and TRBJ2-3, with D uncertain. The CDR3 totals 11 residues. V gave up 7 bases and J gave up 1 base, with 6 bases separating them. Per germline, CDR1 DFQATT and CDR2 SNEGSKA (reference sequence). CDR3 protein: CSVMGTDTQYF. CDR3 nucleotide sequence: TGCAGTGTAATGGGCACAGATACGCAGTATTTT.

V usage is TRBV9 and J usage is TRBJ2-2; no firm D call. The germline V gene has CDR1 SGDLS and CDR2 YYNGEE. V gave up 4 bases and J gave up 7 bases, with 11 bases separating them. CDR3 size: 13 residues. The CDR3: CASSRMLGGELFF. In nucleotides, the CDR3 is TGTGCCAGCAGCAGAATGTTGGGCGGGGAGCTGTTTTTT.

This clonotype was seen only a few times. This chain uses TRBV20-1 with TRBJ1-1, with D possibly matching TRBD1 (5 bases). Looked up from germline, CDR1 is DFQATT and CDR2 is SNEGSKA (reference sequence). V shed 5 bases and J shed 4 bases, with 11 bases lying between them. CDR3 length: 12 amino acids. The CDR3, as DNA: TGCAGTGCTTCTTCTGGGGGCACTGAAGCTTTCTTT. This codes for CSASSGGTEAFF.

This clonotype was seen many times. The rearrangement uses TRBV28 and TRBJ1-5; D not resolved. Germline lookup yields CDR1 MDHEN and CDR2 SYDVKM. Between the trimmed V and J ends, which lost 3 bases and 0 bases, there was a span of 12 bases. The CDR3 extends over 16 amino acids. CDR3: CASSFVGGNSNQPQHF. CDR3 nucleotide sequence: TGTGCCAGCAGTTTTGTTGGAGGGAATAGCAATCAGCCCCAGCATTTT.

The genes are TRBV9 and TRBJ2-2, with TRBD2 matching 9 bases. CDR1 is SGDLS and CDR2 is YYNGEE in the germline V gene. The trim removed 7 bases at V and 6 bases at J, leaving 7 bases unmatched. The length of the CDR3 is 14 residues. The CDR3, as DNA: TGTGCCAGCGGCTTGCGGGAGGGCCCCGGGGAGCTGTTTTTT. The encoded protein is CASGLREGPGELFF.

The chain is built from TRBV10-3 and TRBJ2-1; 8 nucleotides line up with TRBD2. The CDR3 spans 17 residues. Germline values: CDR1 ENHRY, CDR2 SYGVKD. J gave up 7 bases and V 4 bases, and 15 bases lay outside the gene matches. DNA of the CDR3: TGTGCCATCAGTGCCCGGGGGGGCGGGAGTAACGGTAATGAGCAGTTCTTC. Translated: CAISARGGGSNGNEQFF.

The gene calls are TRBV7-9 and TRBJ1-4, with a weak D call TRBD1 (6 bases). CDR3 length equals 15 residues. V was trimmed by 4 bases and J by 8 bases, leaving 17 bases between them. Germline V gene sequence: CDR1 SEHNR, CDR2 FQNEAQ (reference sequence). CDR3 sequence: CASSSRDTRGEKLFF. As DNA, the CDR3 is TGTGCCAGCAGCTCAAGGGACACCAGAGGGGAAAAACTGTTTTTT.

This clonotype was picked up many times. The chain has TRBV5-1 and TRBJ2-1, with 8 positions matching TRBD2. After removal of 2 bases from V and 2 bases from J, the junction contained 3 bases not matched to a gene. Germline-derived CDR1 and CDR2 are SGHRS and YFSETQ. The CDR3 is 15 residues long. This CDR3 reads CASSLAGDTYNEQFF. Here the CDR3 DNA reads TGCGCCAGCAGCTTAGCGGGAGATACCTACAATGAGCAGTTCTTC.

The CDR3 DNA follows: TGCGCCAGCAGCTTGGATGGGGTAAGCGAGCAGTACTTC. Its translation is CASSLDGVSEQYF. The rearrangement links TRBV5-1 to TRBJ2-7; D remains ambiguous. Germline V gives CDR1 SGHRS, CDR2 YFSETQ. V gave up 0 bases and J gave up 6 bases, with 10 bases separating them. The CDR3 has 13 amino acids. Combining the CDR3 with reference TRBV5-1 and TRBJ2-7 gives the whole variable domain KAGVTQTPRYLIKTRGQQVTLSCSPISGHRSVSWYQQTPGQGLQFLFEYFSETQRNKGNFPGRFSGRQFSNSRSEMNVSTLELGDSALYLCASSLDGVSEQYFGPGTRLTVT.

This clonotype was picked up many times. This sequence joins TRBV7-8 and TRBJ2-7; 11 nucleotides line up with TRBD1. The CDR3 has 15 residues. V shed 4 bases, J shed 1 base, and the junction held 3 bases outside the gene matches. The germline V gene encodes CDR1 SGHVS and CDR2 FQNEAQ. CDR3 amino acids: CASSYGQGASYEQYF. The DNA for the CDR3 is TGTGCCAGCAGCTACGGACAGGGGGCATCCTACGAGCAGTACTTC.

This clonotype was counted at least ten times. V usage is TRBV30 and J usage is TRBJ2-3; 7 bases are a match to TRBD1. Germline-derived CDR1 and CDR2 are GTSNPN and SVGIG (reference sequence). This CDR3 comprises 13 residues. V gave up 5 bases and J gave up 3 bases; unmatched junction bases: 5. The CDR3 is CAWEGARTDTQYF. CDR3 DNA: TGTGCCTGGGAGGGGGCGAGGACAGATACGCAGTATTTT.

The gene calls are TRBV7-2 and TRBJ2-7; 7 bases are a match to TRBD2. Losses at the gene ends were 1 base for V and 3 bases for J; bases not matched to a gene: 6. Germline V gives CDR1 SGHTA, CDR2 FQGNSA. CDR3 size: 15 residues. CDR3 in amino acids: CASSLGLAAGYEQYF. The CDR3 bases are TGTGCCAGCAGCTTAGGGCTAGCGGCGGGCTACGAGCAGTACTTC.

The V and J genes are TRBV27 and TRBJ1-2; D might be TRBD1 (5 bases). V dropped 5 bases and J dropped 5 bases, with 15 bases sitting between them. The CDR3 totals 14 residues. In germline, CDR1 is MNHEY, CDR2 SMNVEV (reference sequence). The CDR3 DNA reads TGTGCCAGCAGTGTCGGGGCCGAGGGATATGGCTACACCTTC. Amino acids: CASSVGAEGYGYTF.

This clonotype was counted between two and nine times. The chain recombines TRBV20-1 with TRBJ2-2; 9 bases line up with TRBD1. This CDR3 comprises 16 residues. Germline CDR1 DFQATT, CDR2 SNEGSKA (reference sequence). J gave up 1 base and V 0 bases, and 3 bases lay outside the gene matches. CDR3 DNA: TGCAGTGCTAGAGATTCGGGACAGGGGAACACCGGGGAGCTGTTTTTT. It translates to CSARDSGQGNTGELFF.

The CDR3 DNA is TGCGCCGCGCGGTTGGGGTCGGTCGGGGAGCTGTTTTTT. Protein product: CAARLGSVGELFF. The chain recombines TRBV5-1 with TRBJ2-2; D unclear. With 10 bases removed from V and 7 bases from J, the gap between germline ends came to 17 bases. Per germline, CDR1 SGHRS and CDR2 YFSETQ. The CDR3 spans 13 residues.